The text below deals with one T cell receptor beta chain. The data were produced by immunoSEQ multiplex PCR, yet TCRdb's version contains in-frame clones alone and is incomplete. The sample consists of over 200,000 clones, about 80% of them appearing once. The record originates from a study of control samples from healthy donors and cancer patients. CDR1 and CDR2 (germline): ENHRY, SYGVKD. V lost 2 bases and J lost 8, with 15 bases in between. This CDR3 contains 14 residues. The specimen sequenced was PBMCs. The TCR was taken from a woman aged 60 to 75 with lung cancer. The rearrangement uses TRBV10-3 and TRBJ1-2, with D perhaps matching TRBD1 (6 bases). The CDR3 spells CAISEVGGRRGYTF. In DNA form, the CDR3 reads TGTGCCATCAGTGAGGTCGGGGGGCGCCGGGGCTACACCTTC.